The T cell receptor beta chain described here comes from a study of monozygotic twins with inflammatory bowel disease. Study-wide results and limits: Concordance status among twins (concordant versus discordant) showed no link to repertoire similarity, possibly from limited power. Patient repertoires may have gained variability from differing immunosuppressive treatments. IBD patients shared fewer clonotypes with other individuals than healthy twins, especially patients with disease activity signs.

The CDR3 totals 19 residues. CDR1 MNHEY and CDR2 SVGAGI come from the germline V gene. Via template switching, UMIs carrying a 6-nucleotide sample barcode were introduced. TCRdb reprocessed the 5' RACE reads; each CDR3 protein has one entry and no DNA is given. The sample has 150,000 to 200,000 distinct CDR3 sequences. In the case of this clonotype: Its antigen is unidentified.

Sequencing was performed on blood. This receptor was taken from a human donor with ulcerative colitis or Crohn's disease, or a healthy co-twin of an affected twin (not recorded which). The chain combines TRBV6-5 with TRBJ2-1; TCRdb calls TRBD2, which cannot be checked without DNA. This CDR3 reads CASSYSRWRAEGSYNGQFF.